This T cell receptor (beta chain) comes out of a study of identical twins. The CDR3 runs 14 residues. The germline gives CDR1 SGDLS, CDR2 YYNGEE. V lost 4 bases to trimming and J lost 2 bases, with 11 bases between them. This clonotype was counted many times. Template switching added a universal primer binding site, and final cDNA carried unique molecular identifiers. TCRdb fed the 5' RACE reads into MiXCR, producing one record per CDR3 protein. The data contain 500,000 to 700,000 distinct CDR3 sequences, about 7% of them singletons. Donors were all healthy Caucasians. The same data also went into a second study, on yellow fever vaccine responses in identical twins.

This clonotype was sampled from a woman aged 18-35 years in good health. Sequences were obtained from PBMCs. V and J are TRBV9 and TRBJ2-3, with D perhaps TRBD1 (6 bases). CDR3 region: CASSPGDNTDTQYF. The CDR3 DNA sequence: TGTGCCAGCAGCCCAGGGGACAACACAGATACGCAGTATTTT.